This T cell receptor (beta chain) was sequenced for a study of CD8+ T cells in alopecia areata. Overall study: Treated patients' severity was scored by percentage of affected scalp area.

Study-level points and caveats: There were many expanded lesional clones persisting in scalp and blood during tofacitinib. Across lesional scalp, and particularly alopecia totalis/universalis, clonality surpassed that of normal scalp.

Following RNA extraction, reverse transcription yielded cDNA that acted as the sequencing template. The protocol was immunoSEQ multiplex PCR, while the TCRdb copy is restricted to in-frame clones and leaves out a portion. The sample carries roughly 40,000 clones, around 90% recorded once. Indicated treatment: oral pan-JAK inhibitor, 5-10 mg twice daily. A remark on this clone: The antigen is undetermined.

The starting material was CD8+ T cells sorted from blood, obtained at week 24, from a patient treated with tofacitinib. This TCR derives from a human donor with alopecia areata.

CDR3 residues: CASSHGTSEADTQYF. As DNA, the CDR3 is TGTGCCAGCAGCCACGGGACTAGTGAAGCAGATACGCAGTATTTT. The chain joins TRBV11-2 to TRBJ2-3; 8 bases agree with TRBD2. The CDR3 contains 15 residues. Germline CDR1 and CDR2: SGHAT and FQNNGV. After removal of 5 bases from V and 4 bases from J, the junction contained 8 bases not matched to a gene.